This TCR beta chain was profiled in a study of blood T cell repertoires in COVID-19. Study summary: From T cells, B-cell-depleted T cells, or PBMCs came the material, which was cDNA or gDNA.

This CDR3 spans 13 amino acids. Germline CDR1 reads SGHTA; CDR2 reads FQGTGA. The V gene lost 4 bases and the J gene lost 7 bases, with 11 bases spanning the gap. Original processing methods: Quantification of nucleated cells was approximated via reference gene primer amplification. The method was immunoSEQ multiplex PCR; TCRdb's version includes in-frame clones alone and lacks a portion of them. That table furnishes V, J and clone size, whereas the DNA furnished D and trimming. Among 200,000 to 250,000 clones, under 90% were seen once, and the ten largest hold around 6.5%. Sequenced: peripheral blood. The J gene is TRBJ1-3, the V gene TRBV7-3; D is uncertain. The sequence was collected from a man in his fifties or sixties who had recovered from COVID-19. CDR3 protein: CASSSTPGNTIYF. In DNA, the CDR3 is TGTGCCAGCAGCTCAACCCCGGGGAACACCATATATTTT. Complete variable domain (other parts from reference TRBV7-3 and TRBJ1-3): GAGVSQTPSNKVTEKGKYVELRCDPISGHTALYWYRQSLGQGPEFLIYFQGTGAADDSGLPNDRFFAVRPEGSVSTLKIQRTERGDSAVYLCASSSTPGNTIYFGEGSWLTVV.